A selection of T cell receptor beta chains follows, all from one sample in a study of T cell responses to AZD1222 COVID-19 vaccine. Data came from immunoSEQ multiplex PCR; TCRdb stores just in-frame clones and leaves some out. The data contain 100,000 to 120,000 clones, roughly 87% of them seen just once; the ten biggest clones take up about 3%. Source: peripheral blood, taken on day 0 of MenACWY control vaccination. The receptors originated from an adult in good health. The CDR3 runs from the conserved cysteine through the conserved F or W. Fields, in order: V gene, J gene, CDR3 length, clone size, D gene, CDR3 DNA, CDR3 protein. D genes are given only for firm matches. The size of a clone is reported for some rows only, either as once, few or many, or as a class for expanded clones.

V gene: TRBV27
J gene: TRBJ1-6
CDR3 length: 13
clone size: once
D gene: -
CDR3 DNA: TGTGCCAGCAGTTTTGCAGGAAATTCACCCCTCCACTTT
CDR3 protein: CASSFAGNSPLHF

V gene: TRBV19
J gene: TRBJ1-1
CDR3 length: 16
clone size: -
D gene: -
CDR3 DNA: TGTGCCAGTGGAGCTGGGGGGCGGACCAGCCTCACTGAAGCTTTCTTT
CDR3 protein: CASGAGGRTSLTEAFF

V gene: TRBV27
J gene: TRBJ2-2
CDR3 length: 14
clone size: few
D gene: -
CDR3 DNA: TGTGCCAGCAGCCTGGGATTTACTACCGGGGAGCTGTTTTTT
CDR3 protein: CASSLGFTTGELFF

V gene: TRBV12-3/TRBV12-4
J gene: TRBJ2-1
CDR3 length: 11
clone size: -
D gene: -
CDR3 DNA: TGTGCCAGCAGTTTTCGATATGAGCAGTTCTTC
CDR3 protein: CASSFRYEQFF

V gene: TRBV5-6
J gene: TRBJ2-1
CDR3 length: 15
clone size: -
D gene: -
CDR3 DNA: TGTGCCAGCAGCTTGGCAGGGGACTCCTACAATGAGCAGTTCTTC
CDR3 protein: CASSLAGDSYNEQFF

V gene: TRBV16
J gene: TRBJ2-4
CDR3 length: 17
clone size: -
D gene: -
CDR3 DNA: TGTGCCAGCAGCCAATCGGGAACGACTACGGACAAAAACATTCAGTACTTC
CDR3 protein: CASSQSGTTTDKNIQYF

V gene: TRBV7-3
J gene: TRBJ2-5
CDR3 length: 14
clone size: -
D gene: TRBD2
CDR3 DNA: TGTGCCAGCAGCCCCCCGGGACTAGGGGAGACCCAGTACTTC
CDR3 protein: CASSPPGLGETQYF

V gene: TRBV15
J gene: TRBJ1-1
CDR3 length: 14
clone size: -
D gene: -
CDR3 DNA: TGTGCCACCAGCACTCACAGGGAGGTCACTGAAGCTTTCTTT
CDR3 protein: CATSTHREVTEAFF

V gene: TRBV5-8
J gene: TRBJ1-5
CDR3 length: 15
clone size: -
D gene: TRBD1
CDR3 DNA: TGTGCCAGCAGCTCTTTCAGGGGGCAGGATCAGCCCCAGCATTTT
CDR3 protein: CASSSFRGQDQPQHF

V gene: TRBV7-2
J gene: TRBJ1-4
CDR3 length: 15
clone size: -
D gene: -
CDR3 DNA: TGTGCCAGCAGCCCCCGTCGGTTATCTAATGAAAAACTGTTTTTT
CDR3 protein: CASSPRRLSNEKLFF

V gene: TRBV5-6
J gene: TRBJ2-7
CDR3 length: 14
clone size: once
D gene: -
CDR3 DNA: TGTGCCAGCAGCCATGGCGGGGTGGACTACGAGCAGTACTTC
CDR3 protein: CASSHGGVDYEQYF

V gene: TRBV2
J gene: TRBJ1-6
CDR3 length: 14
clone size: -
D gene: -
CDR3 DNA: TGTGCCAGCAGCGTACAGGGTAAAAATTCACCCCTCCACTTT
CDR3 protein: CASSVQGKNSPLHF